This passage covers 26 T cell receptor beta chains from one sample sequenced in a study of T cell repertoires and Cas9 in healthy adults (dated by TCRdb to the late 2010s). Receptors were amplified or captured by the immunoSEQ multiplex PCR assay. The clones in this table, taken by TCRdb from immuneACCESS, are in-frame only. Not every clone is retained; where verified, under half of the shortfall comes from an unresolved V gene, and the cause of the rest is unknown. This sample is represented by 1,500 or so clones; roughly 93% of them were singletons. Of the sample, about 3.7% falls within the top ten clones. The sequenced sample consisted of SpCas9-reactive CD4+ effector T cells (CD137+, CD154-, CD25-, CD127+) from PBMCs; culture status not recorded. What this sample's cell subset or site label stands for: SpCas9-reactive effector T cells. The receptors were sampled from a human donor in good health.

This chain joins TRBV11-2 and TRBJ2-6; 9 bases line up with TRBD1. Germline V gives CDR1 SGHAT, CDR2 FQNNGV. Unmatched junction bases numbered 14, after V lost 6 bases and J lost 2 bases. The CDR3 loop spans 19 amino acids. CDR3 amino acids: CASSLRRGTGFTGANVLTF. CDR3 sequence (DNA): TGTGCCAGCAGTCTCAGGCGTGGGACAGGGTTTACTGGGGCCAACGTCCTGACTTTC.

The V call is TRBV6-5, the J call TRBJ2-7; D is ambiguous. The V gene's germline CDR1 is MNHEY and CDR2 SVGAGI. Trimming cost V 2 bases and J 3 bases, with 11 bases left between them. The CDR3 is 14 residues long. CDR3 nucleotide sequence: TGTGCCAGCAGTTACGGAAGTGGATTCTACGAGCAGTACTTC. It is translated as CASSYGSGFYEQYF.

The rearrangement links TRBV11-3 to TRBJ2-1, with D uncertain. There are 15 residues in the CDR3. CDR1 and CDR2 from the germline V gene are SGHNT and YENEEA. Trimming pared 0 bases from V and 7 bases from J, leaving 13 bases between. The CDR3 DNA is TGTGCCAGCAGCTTAGATTCCGGCTCACGAAATGAGCAGTTCTTC. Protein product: CASSLDSGSRNEQFF. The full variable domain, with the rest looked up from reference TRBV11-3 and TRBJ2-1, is EAGVVQSPRYKIIEKKQPVAFWCNPISGHNTLYWYLQNLGQGPELLIRYENEEAVDDSQLPKDRFSAERLKGVDSTLKIQPAELGDSAVYLCASSLDSGSRNEQFFGPGTRLTVL.

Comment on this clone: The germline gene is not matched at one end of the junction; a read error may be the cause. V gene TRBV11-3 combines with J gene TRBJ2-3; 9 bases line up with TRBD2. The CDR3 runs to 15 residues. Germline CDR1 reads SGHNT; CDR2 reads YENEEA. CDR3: CASSLAGVGKDTQYF. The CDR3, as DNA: TGTGCCAGCAGTTTAGCGGGAGTGGGTAAAGATACGCAGTATTTT.

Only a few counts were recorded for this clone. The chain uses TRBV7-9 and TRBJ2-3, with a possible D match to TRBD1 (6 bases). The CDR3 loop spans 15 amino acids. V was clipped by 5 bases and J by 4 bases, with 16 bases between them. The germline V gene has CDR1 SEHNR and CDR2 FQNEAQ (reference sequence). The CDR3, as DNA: TGTGCCAGCAGCGCCCTCAGACACAGGGCAGATACGCAGTATTTT. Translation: CASSALRHRADTQYF. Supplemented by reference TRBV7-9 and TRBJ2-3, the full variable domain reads DTGVSQNPRHKITKRGQNVTFRCDPISEHNRLYWYRQTLGQGPEFLTYFQNEAQLEKSRLLSDRFSAERPKGSFSTLEIQRTEQGDSAMYLCASSALRHRADTQYFGPGTRLTVL.

The CDR3 spells CASSLGTRTDTQYF. The CDR3 nucleotides read TGTGCCAGCAGCTTAGGGACTAGAACAGATACGCAGTATTTT. The chain is built from TRBV7-2 and TRBJ2-3, with 7 positions matching TRBD2. The CDR3 consists of 14 residues. CDR1 is SGHTA, CDR2 FQGNSA, per germline. Germline trimming cut 1 base from V and 3 bases from J; bases unmatched to any gene: 1.

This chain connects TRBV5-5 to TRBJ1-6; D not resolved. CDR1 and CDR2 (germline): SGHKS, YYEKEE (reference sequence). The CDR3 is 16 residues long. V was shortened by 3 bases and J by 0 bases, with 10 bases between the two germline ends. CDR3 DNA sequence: TGTGCCAGCAGCTCGCGGGCAACCTCCTATAATTCACCCCTCCACTTT. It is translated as CASSSRATSYNSPLHF.

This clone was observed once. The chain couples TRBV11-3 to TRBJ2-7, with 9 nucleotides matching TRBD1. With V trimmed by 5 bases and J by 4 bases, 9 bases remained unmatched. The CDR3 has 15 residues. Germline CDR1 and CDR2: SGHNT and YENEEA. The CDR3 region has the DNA TGTGCCAGCAGCGGCCCAGGGACAGGGCGTTACGAGCAGTACTTC. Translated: CASSGPGTGRYEQYF.

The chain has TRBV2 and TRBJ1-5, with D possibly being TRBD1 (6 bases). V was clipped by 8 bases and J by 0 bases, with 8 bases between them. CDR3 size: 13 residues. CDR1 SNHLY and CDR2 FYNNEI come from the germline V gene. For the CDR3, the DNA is TGTGCCAGCGGGACATATAGCAATCAGCCCCAGCATTTT. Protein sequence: CASGTYSNQPQHF.

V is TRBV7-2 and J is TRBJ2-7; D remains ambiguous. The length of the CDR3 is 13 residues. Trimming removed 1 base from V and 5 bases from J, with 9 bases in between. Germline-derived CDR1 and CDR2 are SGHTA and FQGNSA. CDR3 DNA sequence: TGTGCCAGCAGCTTAGTACTAATGAACGAGCAGTACTTC. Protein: CASSLVLMNEQYF. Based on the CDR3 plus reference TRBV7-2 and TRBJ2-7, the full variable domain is GAGVSQSPSNKVTEKGKDVELRCDPISGHTALYWYRQSLGQGLEFLIYFQGNSAPDKSGLPSDRFSAERTGGSVSTLTIQRTQQEDSAVYLCASSLVLMNEQYFGPGTRLTVT.

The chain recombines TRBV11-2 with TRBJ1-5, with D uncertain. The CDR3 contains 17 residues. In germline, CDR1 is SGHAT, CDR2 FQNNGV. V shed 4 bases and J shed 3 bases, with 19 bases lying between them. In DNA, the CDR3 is TGTGCCAGCAGCTCCGCTCGGGCCGGTGGGGTCAATCAGCCCCAGCATTTT. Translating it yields CASSSARAGGVNQPQHF.

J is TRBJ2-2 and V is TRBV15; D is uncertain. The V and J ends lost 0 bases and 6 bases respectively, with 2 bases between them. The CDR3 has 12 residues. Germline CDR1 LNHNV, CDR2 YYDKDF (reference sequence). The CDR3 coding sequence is TGTGCCACCAGCAGAGATCCCGGGGAGCTGTTTTTT. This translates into CATSRDPGELFF.

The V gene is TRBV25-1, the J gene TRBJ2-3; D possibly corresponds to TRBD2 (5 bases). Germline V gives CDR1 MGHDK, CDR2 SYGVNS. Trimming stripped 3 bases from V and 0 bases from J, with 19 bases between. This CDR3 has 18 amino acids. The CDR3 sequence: CASSDGGKPGTSTDTQYF. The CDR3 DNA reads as TGTGCCAGCAGTGATGGAGGCAAACCAGGAACTAGCACAGATACGCAGTATTTT.

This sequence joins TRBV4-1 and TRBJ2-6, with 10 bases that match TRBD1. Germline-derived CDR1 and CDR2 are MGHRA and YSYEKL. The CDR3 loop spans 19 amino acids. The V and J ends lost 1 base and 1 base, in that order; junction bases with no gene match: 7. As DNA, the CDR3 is TGCGCCAGCAGCCAAGTACCGGGACAGGGGCCGTCTGGGGCCAACGTCCTGACTTTC. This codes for CASSQVPGQGPSGANVLTF.

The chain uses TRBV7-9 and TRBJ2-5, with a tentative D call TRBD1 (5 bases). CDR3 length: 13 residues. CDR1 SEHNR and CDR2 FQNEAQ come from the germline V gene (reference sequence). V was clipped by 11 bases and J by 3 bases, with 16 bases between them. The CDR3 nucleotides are TGTGCCGCTTGGTCGACAGAGGAAGAGACCCAGTACTTC. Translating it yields CAAWSTEEETQYF. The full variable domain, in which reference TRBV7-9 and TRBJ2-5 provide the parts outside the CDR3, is DTGVSQNPRHKITKRGQNVTFRCDPISEHNRLYWYRQTLGQGPEFLTYFQNEAQLEKSRLLSDRFSAERPKGSFSTLEIQRTEQGDSAMYLCAAWSTEEETQYFGPGTRLLVL.

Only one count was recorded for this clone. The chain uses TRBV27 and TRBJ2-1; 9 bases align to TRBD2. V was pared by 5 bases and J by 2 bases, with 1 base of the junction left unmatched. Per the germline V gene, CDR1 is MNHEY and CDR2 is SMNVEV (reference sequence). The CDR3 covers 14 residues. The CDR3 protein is CASSVAGAYNEQFF. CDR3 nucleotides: TGTGCCAGCAGTGTAGCGGGAGCCTACAATGAGCAGTTCTTC.

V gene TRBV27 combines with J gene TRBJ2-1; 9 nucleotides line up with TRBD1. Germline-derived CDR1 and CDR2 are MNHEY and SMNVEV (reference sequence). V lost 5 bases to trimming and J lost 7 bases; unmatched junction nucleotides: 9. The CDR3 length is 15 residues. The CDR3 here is CASSPQAGTGNEQFF. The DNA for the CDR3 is TGTGCCAGCAGTCCTCAAGCCGGGACAGGGAATGAGCAGTTCTTC.

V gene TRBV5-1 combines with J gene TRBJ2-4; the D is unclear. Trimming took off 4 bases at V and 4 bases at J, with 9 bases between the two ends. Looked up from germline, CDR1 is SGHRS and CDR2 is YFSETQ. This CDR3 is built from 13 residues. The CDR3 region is CASSAGSKNIQYF. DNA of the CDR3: TGCGCCAGCAGCGCCGGGTCTAAAAACATTCAGTACTTC.

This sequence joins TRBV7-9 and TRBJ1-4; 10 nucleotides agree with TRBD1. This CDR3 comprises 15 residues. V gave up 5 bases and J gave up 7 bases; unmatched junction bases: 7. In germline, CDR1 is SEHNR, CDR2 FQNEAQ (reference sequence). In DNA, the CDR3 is TGTGCCAGCAGCCTATGGACAGGGGGGGTTGAAAAACTGTTTTTT. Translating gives CASSLWTGGVEKLFF.

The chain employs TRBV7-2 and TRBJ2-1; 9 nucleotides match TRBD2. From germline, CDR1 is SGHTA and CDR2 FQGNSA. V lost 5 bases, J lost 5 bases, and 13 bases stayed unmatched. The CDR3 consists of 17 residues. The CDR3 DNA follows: TGTGCCAGCAGCCGCTTAGCGGGGGACCCCTTAAACAATGAGCAGTTCTTC. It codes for CASSRLAGDPLNNEQFF.

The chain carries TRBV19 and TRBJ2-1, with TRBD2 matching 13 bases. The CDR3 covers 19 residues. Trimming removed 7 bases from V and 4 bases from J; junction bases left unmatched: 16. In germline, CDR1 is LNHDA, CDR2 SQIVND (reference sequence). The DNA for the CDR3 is TGTGCCAGTATTGGGGCCGGGACTAGCGGGACCCTTCTGTACAATGAGCAGTTCTTC. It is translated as CASIGAGTSGTLLYNEQFF.

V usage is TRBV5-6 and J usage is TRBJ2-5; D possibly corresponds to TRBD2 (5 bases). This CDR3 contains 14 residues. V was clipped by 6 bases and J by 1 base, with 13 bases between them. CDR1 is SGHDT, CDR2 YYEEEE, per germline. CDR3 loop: CASTLGLSQETQYF. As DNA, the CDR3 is TGTGCCAGCACCCTCGGACTCAGCCAAGAGACCCAGTACTTC.

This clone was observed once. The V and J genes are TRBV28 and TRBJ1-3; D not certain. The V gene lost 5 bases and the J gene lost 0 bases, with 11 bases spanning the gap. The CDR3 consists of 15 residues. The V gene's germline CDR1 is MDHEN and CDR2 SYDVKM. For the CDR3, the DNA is TGTGCCAGCAGTGCTGGGTCCAACTCTGGAAACACCATATATTTT. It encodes CASSAGSNSGNTIYF.

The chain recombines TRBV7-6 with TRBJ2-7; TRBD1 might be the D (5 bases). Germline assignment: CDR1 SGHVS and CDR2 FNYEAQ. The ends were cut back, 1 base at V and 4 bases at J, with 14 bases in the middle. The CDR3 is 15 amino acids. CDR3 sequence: CASSLEPKQGYEQYF. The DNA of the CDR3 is TGTGCCAGCAGCTTAGAGCCTAAGCAGGGATACGAGCAGTACTTC.

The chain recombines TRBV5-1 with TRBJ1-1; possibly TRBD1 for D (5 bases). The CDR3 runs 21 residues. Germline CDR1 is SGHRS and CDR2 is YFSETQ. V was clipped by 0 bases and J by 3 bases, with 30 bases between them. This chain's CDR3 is CASSLASGGMNHRRGDTEAFF. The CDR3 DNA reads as TGCGCCAGCAGCTTGGCCTCGGGGGGAATGAATCACAGGAGGGGTGACACTGAAGCTTTCTTT.

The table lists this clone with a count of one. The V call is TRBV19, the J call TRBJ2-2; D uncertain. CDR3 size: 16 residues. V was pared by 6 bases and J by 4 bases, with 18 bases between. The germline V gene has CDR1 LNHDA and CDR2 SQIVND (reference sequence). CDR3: CASSKGRDRSTGELFF. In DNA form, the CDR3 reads TGTGCCAGTAGCAAAGGGCGAGATCGAAGCACCGGGGAGCTGTTTTTT.